A selection of T cell receptor beta chains follows, all from one sample in a study of blood T cell repertoires in COVID-19. The assay was immunoSEQ multiplex PCR, and TCRdb's table has in-frame clones only and misses some. Of 250,000 to 350,000 clones in the sample, around 81% were seen once. Sequencing was carried out using peripheral blood. The receptor source for this set is a woman aged 45-65 years with active or convalescent COVID-19. Both conserved end residues are part of each CDR3. Each record gives: V gene, J gene, clone size, D gene, CDR3 protein, CDR3 DNA. D genes are given only for firm matches. Part of the rows lack a size; the others show once, few, many or a class for expanded clones.

>TRBV7-9|TRBJ1-6|NA|NA
CASSSDWSSYNSPLHF
TGTGCCAGCAGCTCCGACTGGAGCTCCTATAATTCACCCCTCCACTTT
>TRBV2|TRBJ1-4|NA|NA
CASTGEAGLGDEKLFF
TGTGCCAGCACCGGAGAGGCGGGACTTGGGGATGAAAAACTGTTTTTT
>TRBV9|TRBJ2-2|NA|TRBD2
CASSVAGREGLGELFF
TGTGCCAGCAGCGTAGCTGGGCGGGAGGGCCTTGGGGAGCTGTTTTTT
>TRBV19|TRBJ1-5|NA|TRBD1
CASSIWTGGRTESNQPQHF
TGTGCCAGTAGTATCTGGACAGGGGGCCGAACGGAAAGCAATCAGCCCCAGCATTTT
>TRBV11-2|TRBJ1-5|NA|TRBD1
CASSLGDSNQPQHF
TGTGCCAGCAGCTTAGGGGACAGCAACCAGCCCCAGCATTTT
>TRBV5-6|TRBJ1-2|NA|TRBD1
CASSPGDREYYGYTF
TGTGCCAGCAGCCCGGGTGACAGGGAGTACTATGGCTACACCTTC
>TRBV5-1|TRBJ2-1|NA|NA
CASSLVSSSNEQFF
TGCGCCAGCAGCTTGGTTTCTAGCTCAAATGAGCAGTTCTTC
>TRBV28|TRBJ2-7|NA|NA
CASSLGQGLSYEQYF
TGTGCCAGCAGTTTAGGGCAGGGTCTCTCCTACGAGCAGTACTTC
>TRBV28|TRBJ2-2|once|TRBD1
CASSLTGVVFTGELFF
TGTGCCAGCAGTTTAACAGGGGTAGTATTCACCGGGGAGCTGTTTTTT
>TRBV5-4|TRBJ2-7|NA|NA
CASSFGGFYEQYF
TGTGCCAGCAGCTTCGGAGGGTTCTACGAGCAGTACTTC
>TRBV2|TRBJ2-5|NA|NA
CASAPRRQETQYF
TGTGCCAGTGCTCCACGGCGGCAAGAGACCCAGTACTTC
>TRBV9|TRBJ2-7|NA|TRBD2
CASSVGGTSAYEQYF
TGTGCCAGCAGCGTTGGTGGGACTAGTGCCTACGAGCAGTACTTC
>TRBV5-6|TRBJ2-5|NA|TRBD2
CASSASGQETQYF
TGTGCCAGCAGCGCTAGCGGCCAAGAGACCCAGTACTTC
>TRBV19|TRBJ2-2|NA|NA
CASTSGSGRTTGELFF
NA
>TRBV12-3/TRBV12-4|TRBJ1-2|once|NA
CASSIFSMDGYTF
TGTGCCAGCAGTATTTTCTCTATGGATGGCTACACCTTC